The 13 T cell receptor beta chains presented below share a single source sample, sequenced in a study of control samples from healthy donors and cancer patients. The data were produced by immunoSEQ multiplex PCR, yet TCRdb's version contains in-frame clones alone and is incomplete. The sample shows 170,000 or so clones, under 95% of them seen only once. Material: blood. These receptors all stem from a woman aged 18-35 years in good health.

The chain recombines TRBV5-8 with TRBJ1-5; D possibly corresponds to TRBD1 (6 bases). In germline, CDR1 is SGHTS, CDR2 YDEGEE. The CDR3 is made up of 15 amino acids. Between the trimmed V and J ends, which lost 2 bases and 7 bases, there was a span of 16 bases. For the CDR3, the DNA is TGTGCCAGCAGCTTTATCTCGACAGGCAGACAGCCCCAGCATTTT. Its protein product is CASSFISTGRQPQHF.

CDR3 region: CAIGPGDRGLGYTF. CDR3 bases: TGTGCCATCGGCCCCGGGGACAGGGGGCTTGGCTACACCTTC. This chain connects TRBV10-3 to TRBJ1-2, with 12 bases aligning to TRBD1. The CDR3 has 14 residues. Trimming at V came to 8 bases and at J to 7 bases, leaving 8 bases not matched to a gene. Germline CDR1 reads ENHRY; CDR2 reads SYGVKD.

This chain links TRBV5-1 with TRBJ2-1; 11 nucleotides agree with TRBD2. Trimming at V came to 3 bases and at J to 4 bases, leaving 3 bases not matched to a gene. Per the germline V gene, CDR1 is SGHRS and CDR2 is YFSETQ. The CDR3 length is 15 residues. CDR3 residues: CASSSGTSGYNEQFF. DNA for the CDR3: TGCGCCAGCAGCTCAGGGACTAGCGGTTACAATGAGCAGTTCTTC.

This sequence joins TRBV7-3 and TRBJ2-5, with 11 bases lining up with TRBD2. Germline assignment: CDR1 SGHTA and CDR2 FQGTGA. CDR3 length: 15 amino acids. V lost 2 bases and J lost 2; bases outside the gene matches: 1. The CDR3 DNA reads TGTGCCAGCAGCTTATTAGCGGGGGGGCAAGAGACCCAGTACTTC. This sequence encodes CASSLLAGGQETQYF.

This chain links TRBV20-1 with TRBJ2-7; 7 positions agree with TRBD2. V lost 5 bases and J lost 3; bases outside the gene matches: 4. The CDR3 length is 12 residues. CDR1 DFQATT and CDR2 SNEGSKA come from the germline V gene (reference sequence). The CDR3, as DNA: TGCAGTGCTGGTGGCGGGAGCTACGAGCAGTACTTC. This translates into CSAGGGSYEQYF.

This clone was found a few times. V gene TRBV3-1 (or the pseudogene TRBV3-2) combines with J gene TRBJ1-3; the D is unclear. The CDR3 runs to 17 residues. Trimming cost V 1 base and J 9 bases, with 22 bases left between them. Per the germline V gene, CDR1 is LGHDT and CDR2 is YNNKEL (reference sequence). CDR3 residues: CASSQASAGSSRGTIYF. In nucleotides, the CDR3 is TGTGCCAGCAGCCAAGCGTCCGCCGGGTCCTCCCGTGGCACCATATATTTT.

The chain recombines TRBV6-5 with TRBJ1-2; a possible D gene is TRBD1 (6 bases). V lost 4 bases, J lost 7 bases, and 13 bases lay in between. Germline assignment: CDR1 MNHEY and CDR2 SVGAGI. The CDR3 sequence is 13 residues long. CDR3 nucleotide sequence: TGTGCCAGCAGTTTGGACAGATTCTCTGGCTACACCTTC. Translation: CASSLDRFSGYTF.

The chain combines TRBV19 with TRBJ1-5; no firm D call. Germline values: CDR1 LNHDA, CDR2 SQIVND (reference sequence). The CDR3 has 11 residues. V was clipped by 5 bases and J by 6 bases, with 5 bases between them. The chain's CDR3 is CASSGSQPQHF. CDR3 nucleotide sequence: TGTGCCAGTAGTGGGAGTCAGCCCCAGCATTTT.

In its sample, this clone was seen once. The rearrangement links TRBV10-2 to TRBJ2-7, with unresolved D. V lost 11 bases, J lost 2 bases, and 19 bases lay in between. Germline-derived CDR1 and CDR2 are WSHSY and SAAADI. The CDR3 runs 14 residues. CDR3 residues: CAVGSGYPAYEQYF. The CDR3 DNA follows: TGCGCCGTCGGATCAGGCTACCCAGCCTACGAGCAGTACTTC.

The V call is TRBV4-1, the J call TRBJ1-6; D might be TRBD1 (5 bases). V lost 6 bases to trimming and J lost 9 bases, with 15 bases between them. The CDR3 is 14 amino acids. From germline, CDR1 is MGHRA and CDR2 YSYEKL. CDR3 nucleotides: TGCGCCAGCAGTCTCGACGTTGGGGGTTCACCCCTCCACTTT. Its translation: CASSLDVGGSPLHF.

This chain joins TRBV11-3 and TRBJ1-1; 10 nucleotides align to TRBD1. V shed 8 bases, J shed 2 bases, and the junction held 5 bases outside the gene matches. The CDR3 is made up of 14 amino acids. Germline CDR1 is SGHNT and CDR2 is YENEEA. The CDR3 reads CASRRDRGNTEAFF. The CDR3 DNA is TGTGCCAGCCGCCGGGACAGGGGAAACACTGAAGCTTTCTTT.

The CDR3 DNA follows: TGCGCCAGCAGCTTCGGGAGCGCTGAAGCTTTCTTT. Its translation is CASSFGSAEAFF. This chain uses TRBV5-1 with TRBJ1-1; D unclear. The length of the CDR3 is 12 residues. Trimming took 2 bases from V and 6 from J, leaving 8 bases between them. The germline CDR1 and CDR2 sequences are SGHRS and YFSETQ. The full variable domain, its missing parts supplied by reference TRBV5-1 and TRBJ1-1, is KAGVTQTPRYLIKTRGQQVTLSCSPISGHRSVSWYQQTPGQGLQFLFEYFSETQRNKGNFPGRFSGRQFSNSRSEMNVSTLELGDSALYLCASSFGSAEAFFGQGTRLTVV.

The chain has TRBV4-3 and TRBJ1-5; weak D call: TRBD1 (5 bases). The CDR3 spans 15 residues. The germline V and J ends were trimmed by 0 bases and 7 bases, with 13 bases remaining between them. Germline V CDR1 and CDR2: LGHNA, YSLEER. CDR3 in amino acids: CASSQDGTPGQPQHF. DNA of the CDR3: TGCGCCAGCAGCCAAGACGGGACCCCAGGGCAGCCCCAGCATTTT.